These T cell receptor beta chains were read from a single sample in a study of blood T cell repertoires in COVID-19. Using immunoSEQ multiplex PCR, the repertoire was profiled, and TCRdb retains in-frame clones only, with some absent. Found here are 55,000 to 75,000 clones, approximately 77% of them singletons; the top ten hold 4% to 5%. Sequenced material: peripheral blood. All receptors come from an older woman with COVID-19, enrolled during active disease. Each CDR3 is given with its conserved first and last residue. A row's size may be missing; if present it is once, few, many or a size class.

v_call	clone_size	j_call	cdr3_aa
TRBV6-5	NA	TRBJ2-2	CASILSGRAGELFF
TRBV4-3	NA	TRBJ1-3	CASSRTAGGDTIYF
TRBV19	once	TRBJ1-2	CASSPHRQGEFGYTF
TRBV5-1	NA	TRBJ2-7	CASSQTGGSNEQYF
TRBV4-3	NA	TRBJ2-4	CASSQGGRDIQYF
TRBV6-5	NA	TRBJ2-3	CASSYRVGRQDTQYF
TRBV7-2	NA	TRBJ2-2	CASSLGRGTGELFF
TRBV24-1	NA	TRBJ2-3	CATSDLPVEIDTQYF
TRBV6-5	NA	TRBJ2-7	CASTVQGASEQYF
TRBV12-3/TRBV12-4	NA	TRBJ1-1	CASSYDRDTEAFF
TRBV3-1/TRBV3-2	NA	TRBJ2-5	CASSGTVQETQYF
TRBV5-4	NA	TRBJ2-1	CASSPPGQGYNEQFF
TRBV4-2	NA	TRBJ1-2	CASSHSPVPEGYTF
TRBV4-3	NA	TRBJ2-2	CASSQESGTGELFF
TRBV19	NA	TRBJ1-1	CASRTGERMTEAFF
TRBV6-6	NA	TRBJ1-6	CASSARQGNNSPLHF
TRBV10-3	NA	TRBJ2-1	CAISEGAVSPYNEQFF
TRBV5-1	NA	TRBJ2-7	CASSPGTLNYEQYF
TRBV5-4	once	TRBJ2-7	CASSLGRGLTYEQYF
TRBV27	NA	TRBJ2-1	CASSATLEAEQFF
TRBV7-2	NA	TRBJ2-1	CASSLGPGYNEQFF
TRBV7-8	NA	TRBJ2-3	CASSPQGATDTQYF
TRBV7-9	NA	TRBJ1-5	CASSPGVIDRGEQPQHF
TRBV4-2	NA	TRBJ2-1	CASKGLEQFF
TRBV19	NA	TRBJ1-1	CASSLQGASAFF
TRBV7-2	NA	TRBJ2-1	CASSLAQINEQFF
TRBV2	few	TRBJ2-2	CASSEVRVTGELFF
TRBV20-1	NA	TRBJ2-3	CSASGAQTDTQYF
TRBV29-1	NA	TRBJ2-5	CSAHRRGETQYF
TRBV19	NA	TRBJ2-7	CASSTGTGTHEQYF
TRBV10-3	NA	TRBJ2-1	CAISEVAGEQFF
TRBV19	NA	TRBJ1-4	CASSIRGPGGEATNEKLFF
TRBV10-3	NA	TRBJ2-1	CAISARGDYNEQFF
TRBV2	NA	TRBJ1-6	CASEPGQGSNSPLHF
TRBV18	NA	TRBJ1-2	CASSPRQGANGYTF
TRBV13	NA	TRBJ2-7	CASSQDRANEQYF
TRBV7-9	NA	TRBJ1-1	CASSGTVTIPNTEAFF
TRBV5-1	once	TRBJ2-5	CASSIWTGRETQYF
TRBV19	NA	TRBJ2-1	CASSRTVWYNEQFF
TRBV6-8	NA	TRBJ2-5	CASSAGGKPQETQYF
TRBV11-3	NA	TRBJ2-3	CASSLASTDTQYF
TRBV7-2	NA	TRBJ2-5	CASSLLPGLQETQYF
TRBV11-2	NA	TRBJ1-4	CASSLDSIYEKLFF
TRBV5-5	NA	TRBJ2-3	CASSAGGATDTQYF
TRBV20-1	NA	TRBJ2-1	CSASLTNNEQFF
TRBV7-9	NA	TRBJ2-1	CASSFPRGVSEGEQFF
TRBV5-1	NA	TRBJ1-1	CASSLGIGPGDTEAFF
TRBV11-2	NA	TRBJ2-3	CASSPSSGRGDTQYF
TRBV4-3	NA	TRBJ1-2	CASSQVTGGGYTF
TRBV4-1	NA	TRBJ2-7	CASSPQRDYEQYF
TRBV7-8	NA	TRBJ2-1	CASSLELVYNEQFF
TRBV3-1/TRBV3-2	NA	TRBJ2-1	CASSQASGGAYNEQFF
TRBV6-5	NA	TRBJ1-3	CASSYTGEAVENTIYF
TRBV3-1/TRBV3-2	NA	TRBJ1-5	CASSQPPTGGPQPQHF
TRBV11-3	few	TRBJ2-1	CASSTLAGVGNEQFF
TRBV27	few	TRBJ1-1	CASRPYMNTEAFF
TRBV4-3	NA	TRBJ2-3	CASSSGQPTDTQYF
TRBV7-2	NA	TRBJ1-1	CASSFSRTEAFF
TRBV7-2	NA	TRBJ2-5	CASSLGGRETQYF